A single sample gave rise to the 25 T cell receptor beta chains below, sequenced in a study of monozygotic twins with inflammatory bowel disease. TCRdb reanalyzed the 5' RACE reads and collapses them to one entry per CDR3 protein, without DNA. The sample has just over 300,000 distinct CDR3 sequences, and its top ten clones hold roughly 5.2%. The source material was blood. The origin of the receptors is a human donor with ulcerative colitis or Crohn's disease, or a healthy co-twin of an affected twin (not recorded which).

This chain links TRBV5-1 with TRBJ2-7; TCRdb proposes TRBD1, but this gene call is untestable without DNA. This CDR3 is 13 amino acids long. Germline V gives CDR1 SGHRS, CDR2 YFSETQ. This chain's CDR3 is CASNLQAAYEQYF. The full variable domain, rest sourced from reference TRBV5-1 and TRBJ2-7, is KAGVTQTPRYLIKTRGQQVTLSCSPISGHRSVSWYQQTPGQGLQFLFEYFSETQRNKGNFPGRFSGRQFSNSRSEMNVSTLELGDSALYLCASNLQAAYEQYFGPGTRLTVT.

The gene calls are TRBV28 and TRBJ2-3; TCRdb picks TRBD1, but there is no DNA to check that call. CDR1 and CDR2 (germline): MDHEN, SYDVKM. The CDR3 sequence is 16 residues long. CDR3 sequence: CASRQPVTKPTDTQYF.

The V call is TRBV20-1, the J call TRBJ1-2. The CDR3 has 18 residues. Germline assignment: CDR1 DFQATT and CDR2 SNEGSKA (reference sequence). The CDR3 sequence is CSAEVGLTLRISNYGYTF.

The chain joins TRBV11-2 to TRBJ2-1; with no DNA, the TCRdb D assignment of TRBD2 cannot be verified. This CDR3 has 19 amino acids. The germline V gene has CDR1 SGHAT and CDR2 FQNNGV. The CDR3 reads CASSLQGLAGQRSYNEQFF.

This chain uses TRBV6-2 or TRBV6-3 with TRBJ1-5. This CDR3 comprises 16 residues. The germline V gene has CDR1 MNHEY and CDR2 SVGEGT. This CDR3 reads CASSYSRGSLKQPQHF.

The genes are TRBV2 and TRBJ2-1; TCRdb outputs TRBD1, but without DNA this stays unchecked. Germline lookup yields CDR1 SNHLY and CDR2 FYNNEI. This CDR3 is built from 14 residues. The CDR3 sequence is CASSVGRGGDEQFF. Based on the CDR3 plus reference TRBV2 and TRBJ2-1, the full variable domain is EPEVTQTPSHQVTQMGQEVILRCVPISNHLYFYWYRQILGQKVEFLVSFYNNEISEKSEIFDDQFSVERPDGSNFTLKIRSTKLEDSAMYFCASSVGRGGDEQFFGPGTRLTVL.

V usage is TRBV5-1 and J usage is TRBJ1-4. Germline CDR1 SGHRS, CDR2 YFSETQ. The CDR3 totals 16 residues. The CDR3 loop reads CASSLANGATNEKLFF.

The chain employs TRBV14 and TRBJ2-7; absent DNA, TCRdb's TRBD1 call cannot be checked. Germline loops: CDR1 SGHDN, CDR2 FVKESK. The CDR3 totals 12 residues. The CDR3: CASSQDRAQQYF.

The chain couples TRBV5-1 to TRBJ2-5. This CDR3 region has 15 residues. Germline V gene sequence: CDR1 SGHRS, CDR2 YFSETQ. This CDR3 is CASSLGSGYQETQYF. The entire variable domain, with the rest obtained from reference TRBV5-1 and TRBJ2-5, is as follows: KAGVTQTPRYLIKTRGQQVTLSCSPISGHRSVSWYQQTPGQGLQFLFEYFSETQRNKGNFPGRFSGRQFSNSRSEMNVSTLELGDSALYLCASSLGSGYQETQYFGPGTRLLVL.

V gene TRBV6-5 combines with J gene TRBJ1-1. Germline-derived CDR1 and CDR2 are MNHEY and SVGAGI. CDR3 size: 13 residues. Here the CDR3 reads CASSPRAESTAFF.

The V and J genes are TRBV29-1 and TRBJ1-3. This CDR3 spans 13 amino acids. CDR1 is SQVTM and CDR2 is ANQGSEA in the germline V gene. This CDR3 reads CSVVGNSGNTIYF.

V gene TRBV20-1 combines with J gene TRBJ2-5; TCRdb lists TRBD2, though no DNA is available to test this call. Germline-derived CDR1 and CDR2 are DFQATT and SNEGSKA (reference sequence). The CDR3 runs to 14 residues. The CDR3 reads CSARSPGDGETQYF.

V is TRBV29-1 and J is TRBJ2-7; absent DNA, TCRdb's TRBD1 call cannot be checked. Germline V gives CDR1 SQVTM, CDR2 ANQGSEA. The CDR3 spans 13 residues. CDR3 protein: CSVEAGGKYEQYF.

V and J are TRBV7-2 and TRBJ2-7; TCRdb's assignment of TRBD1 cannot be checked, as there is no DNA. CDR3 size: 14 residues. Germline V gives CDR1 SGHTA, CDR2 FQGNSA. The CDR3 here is CASSFGRRVSEQYF.

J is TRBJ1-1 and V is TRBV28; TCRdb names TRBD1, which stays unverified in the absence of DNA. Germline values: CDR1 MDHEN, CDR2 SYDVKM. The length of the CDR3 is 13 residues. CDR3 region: CASSSGVSLEAFF.

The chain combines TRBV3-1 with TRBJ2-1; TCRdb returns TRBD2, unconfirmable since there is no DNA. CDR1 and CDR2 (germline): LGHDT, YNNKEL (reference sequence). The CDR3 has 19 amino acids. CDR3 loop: CASSQDLAGARAPYNEQFF.

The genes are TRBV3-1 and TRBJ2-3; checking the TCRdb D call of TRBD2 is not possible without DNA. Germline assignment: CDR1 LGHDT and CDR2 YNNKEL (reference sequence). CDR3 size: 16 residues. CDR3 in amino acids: CASSQGLADYTDTQYF.

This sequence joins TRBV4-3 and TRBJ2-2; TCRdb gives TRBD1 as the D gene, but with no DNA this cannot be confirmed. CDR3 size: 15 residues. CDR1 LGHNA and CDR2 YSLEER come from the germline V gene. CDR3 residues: CASSRDRRNTGELFF.

CDR3 amino acids: CASSLEQGSTNEKLFF. The rearrangement joins TRBV5-6 to TRBJ1-4; without DNA, the TCRdb call of TRBD1 cannot be checked. CDR1 is SGHDT, CDR2 YYEEEE, per germline. CDR3 length: 16 residues.

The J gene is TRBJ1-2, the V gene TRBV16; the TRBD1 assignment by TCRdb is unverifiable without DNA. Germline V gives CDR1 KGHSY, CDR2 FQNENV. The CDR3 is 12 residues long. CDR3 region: CASSRQGYGYTF. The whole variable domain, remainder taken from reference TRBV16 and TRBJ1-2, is GEEVAQTPKHLVRGEGQKAKLYCAPIKGHSYVFWYQQVLKNEFKFLISFQNENVFDETGMPKERFSAKCLPNSPCSLEIQATKLEDSAVYFCASSRQGYGYTFGSGTRLTVV.

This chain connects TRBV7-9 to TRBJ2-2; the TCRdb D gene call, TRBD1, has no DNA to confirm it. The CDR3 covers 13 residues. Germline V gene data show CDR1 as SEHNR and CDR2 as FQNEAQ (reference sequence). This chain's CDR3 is CASSPQGSGELFF.

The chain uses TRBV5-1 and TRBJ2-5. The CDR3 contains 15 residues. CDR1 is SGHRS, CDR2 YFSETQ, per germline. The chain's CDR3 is CASSLGSGNQETQYF.

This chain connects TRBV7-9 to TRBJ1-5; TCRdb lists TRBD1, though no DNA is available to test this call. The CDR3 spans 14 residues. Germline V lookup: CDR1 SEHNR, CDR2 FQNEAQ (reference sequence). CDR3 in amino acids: CASSLESKGSRIHF.

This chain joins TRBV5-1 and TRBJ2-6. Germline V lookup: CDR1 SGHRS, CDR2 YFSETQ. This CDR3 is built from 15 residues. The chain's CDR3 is CASSLVKSGANVLTF.

CDR3 sequence: CASSISTGPLTF. This chain links TRBV19 with TRBJ1-2. Germline CDR1 LNHDA, CDR2 SQIVND (reference sequence). The CDR3 is made up of 12 amino acids.